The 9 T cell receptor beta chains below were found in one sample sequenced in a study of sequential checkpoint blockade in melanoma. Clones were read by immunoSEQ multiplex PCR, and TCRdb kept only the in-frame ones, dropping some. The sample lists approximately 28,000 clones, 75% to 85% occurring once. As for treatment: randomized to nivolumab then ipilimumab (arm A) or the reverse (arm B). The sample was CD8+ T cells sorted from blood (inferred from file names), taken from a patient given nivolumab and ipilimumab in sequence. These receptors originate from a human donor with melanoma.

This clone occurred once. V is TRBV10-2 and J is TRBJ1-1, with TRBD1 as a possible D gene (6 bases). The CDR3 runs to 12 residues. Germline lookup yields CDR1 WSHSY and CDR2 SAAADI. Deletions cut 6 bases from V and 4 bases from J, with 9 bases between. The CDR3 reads CASRVGGTEAFF. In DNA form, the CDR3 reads TGCGCCAGCAGGGTAGGGGGCACTGAAGCTTTCTTT.

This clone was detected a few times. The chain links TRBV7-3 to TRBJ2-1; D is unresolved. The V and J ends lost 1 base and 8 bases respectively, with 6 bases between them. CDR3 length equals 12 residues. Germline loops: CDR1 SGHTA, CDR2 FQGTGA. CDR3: CASSLSGDEQFF. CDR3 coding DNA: TGTGCCAGCAGCTTAAGCGGAGATGAGCAGTTCTTC.

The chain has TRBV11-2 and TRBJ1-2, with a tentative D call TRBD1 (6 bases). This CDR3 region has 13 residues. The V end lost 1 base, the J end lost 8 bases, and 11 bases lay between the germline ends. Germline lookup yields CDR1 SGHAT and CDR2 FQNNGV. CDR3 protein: CASSLGGGRGYTF. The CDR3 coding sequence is TGTGCCAGCAGCTTAGGGGGGGGGCGAGGCTACACCTTC.

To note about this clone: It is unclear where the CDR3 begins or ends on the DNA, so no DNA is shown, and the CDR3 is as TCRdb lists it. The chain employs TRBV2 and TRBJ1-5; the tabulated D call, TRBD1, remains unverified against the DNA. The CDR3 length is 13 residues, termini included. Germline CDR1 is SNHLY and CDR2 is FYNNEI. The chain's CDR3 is CASVPQEGQPQHF.

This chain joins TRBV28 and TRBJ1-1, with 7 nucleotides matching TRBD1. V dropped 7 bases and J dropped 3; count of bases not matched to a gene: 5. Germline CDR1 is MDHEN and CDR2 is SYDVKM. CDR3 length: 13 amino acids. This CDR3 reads CASKLRGHTEAFF. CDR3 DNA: TGTGCCAGCAAATTGAGGGGGCACACTGAAGCTTTCTTT.

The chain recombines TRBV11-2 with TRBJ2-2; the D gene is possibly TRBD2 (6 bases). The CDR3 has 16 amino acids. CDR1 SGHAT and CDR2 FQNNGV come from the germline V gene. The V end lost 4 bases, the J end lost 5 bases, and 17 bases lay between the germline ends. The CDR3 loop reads CASSSWDLLRTGELFF. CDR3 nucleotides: TGTGCCAGCAGCTCTTGGGACTTGCTAAGAACCGGGGAGCTGTTTTTT.

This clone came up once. The CDR3 region has the DNA TGCGCCAGCAGTGAGTCCGCGTACTACGAGCAGTACTTC. Amino acids: CASSESAYYEQYF. The J gene is TRBJ2-7, the V gene TRBV10-2; D remains ambiguous. V was clipped by 0 bases and J by 3 bases, with 6 bases between them. Per the germline V gene, CDR1 is WSHSY and CDR2 is SAAADI. The CDR3 has 13 amino acids.

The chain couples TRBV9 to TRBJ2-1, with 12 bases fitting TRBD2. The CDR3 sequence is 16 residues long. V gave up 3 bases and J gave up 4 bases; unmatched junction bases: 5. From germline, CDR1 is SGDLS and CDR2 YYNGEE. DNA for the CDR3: TGTGCCAGCAGCGGGACTAGCGGGGCCAAGTACAATGAGCAGTTCTTC. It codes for CASSGTSGAKYNEQFF.

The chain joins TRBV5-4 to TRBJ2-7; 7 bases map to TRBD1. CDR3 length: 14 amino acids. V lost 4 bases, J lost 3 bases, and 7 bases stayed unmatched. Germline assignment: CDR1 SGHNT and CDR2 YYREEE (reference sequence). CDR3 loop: CASSPDRASYEQYF. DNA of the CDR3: TGTGCCAGCAGCCCCGACAGGGCAAGCTACGAGCAGTACTTC.